The 9 T cell receptor beta chains listed next were all sequenced from one sample in a study of T-cell reconstitution after alpha-beta-depleted transplantation in children. TCRbeta library construction was performed incorporating unique molecular identifiers. MiXCR was run by TCRdb on the PCR reads, yielding one entry per CDR3 protein. The repertoire holds about 980,000 distinct CDR3 sequences, roughly 29% seen once, with 25% to 35% in the top ten. The sequences come from PBMCs, mostly from graft donor cells, collected 360 days after TCRalphabeta/CD19-depleted stem cell transplant. These receptor sequences come from a boy younger than two who had a stem cell transplant for SCID, so the T cells may come from the graft donor.

This rearrangement joins TRBV3-1 to TRBJ1-1; 8 nucleotides line up with TRBD1. This CDR3 contains 15 residues. Germline-derived CDR1 and CDR2 are LGHDT and YNNKEL (reference sequence). The ends lost 4 bases at V and 10 bases at J; junction bases unmatched: 14. CDR3 nucleotides: TGTGCCAGCAGCCTCGGACAGGGAGGCGTCGGCGTAGCTTTCTTT. Its translation is CASSLGQGGVGVAFF. The variable domain in full, completed from reference TRBV3-1 and TRBJ1-1, reads DTAVSQTPKYLVTQMGNDKSIKCEQNLGHDTMYWYKQDSKKFLKIMFSYNNKELIINETVPNRFSPKSPDKAHLNLHINSLELGDSAVYFCASSLGQGGVGVAFFGQGTRLTVV.

This chain joins TRBV12-3 or TRBV12-4 and TRBJ2-7; 7 bases fit TRBD1. This CDR3 has 15 residues. V dropped 6 bases and J dropped 2; count of bases not matched to a gene: 10. The CDR3 reads CASRDWDSRTYEQYF. CDR3 DNA sequence: TGTGCCAGCAGGGACTGGGACAGTAGGACCTACGAGCAGTACTTC.

This chain joins TRBV15 and TRBJ2-1; D is uncertain. V was trimmed by 0 bases and J by 0 bases, leaving 12 bases between them. The CDR3 is 17 residues long. The germline V gene has CDR1 LNHNV and CDR2 YYDKDF (reference sequence). Here the CDR3 DNA reads TGTGCCACCAGCAGAGATCTTTTGTCTTTCTCCTACAATGAGCAGTTCTTC. Protein product: CATSRDLLSFSYNEQFF. Based on the CDR3 plus reference TRBV15 and TRBJ2-1, the full variable domain is DAMVIQNPRYQVTQFGKPVTLSCSQTLNHNVMYWYQQKSSQAPKLLFHYYDKDFNNEADTPDNFQSRRPNTSFCFLDIRSPGLGDTAMYLCATSRDLLSFSYNEQFFGPGTRLTVL.

This clonotype was detected ten times or more. The junction differs from germline at one of its ends, possibly a read error. Written as DNA, the CDR3 is TGTGCCAGCAGTTTAGACTACTCCACAGATACGCAGTATTTT. Translating it yields CASSLDYSTDTQYF. The chain carries TRBV11-2 and TRBJ2-3; perhaps TRBD2 as D (5 bases). Per the germline V gene, CDR1 is SGHAT and CDR2 is FQNNGV. The CDR3 sequence is 14 residues long.

This clonotype has a handful of counts. V and J are TRBV2 and TRBJ2-5; D might be TRBD1 (6 bases). The V end lost 4 bases, the J end lost 2 bases, and 11 bases lay between the germline ends. Germline-derived CDR1 and CDR2 are SNHLY and FYNNEI. The CDR3 extends over 14 amino acids. The DNA of the CDR3 is TGTGCCAGCAGTGCCAACAGGGTTCAAGAGACCCAGTACTTC. Amino acid sequence: CASSANRVQETQYF.

The rearrangement uses TRBV20-1 and TRBJ2-7; 7 nucleotides agree with TRBD2. Germline values: CDR1 DFQATT, CDR2 SNEGSKA (reference sequence). Trimming at V came to 1 base and at J to 4 bases, leaving 4 bases not matched to a gene. The CDR3 contains 13 residues. CDR3 nucleotides: TGCAGTGCTAGAGGTTCCGGGAGGTACGAGCAGTACTTC. Its protein is CSARGSGRYEQYF.

The chain uses TRBV12-3 or TRBV12-4 and TRBJ2-7; tentative D call: TRBD1 (6 bases). Trimming removed 3 bases from V and 1 base from J, with 10 bases in between. The CDR3 covers 14 residues. CDR3: CASSLNRESYEQYF. The DNA for the CDR3 is TGTGCCAGCAGTTTGAACAGGGAATCCTACGAGCAGTACTTC.

This clonotype was counted a few times. This chain connects TRBV6-5 to TRBJ2-7; D is perhaps TRBD1 (6 bases). The CDR3 covers 15 residues. Trimming stripped 0 bases from V and 5 bases from J, with 14 bases between. Germline lookup yields CDR1 MNHEY and CDR2 SVGAGI. The CDR3 sequence is CASSYSGSGVNEQYF. Written as DNA, the CDR3 is TGTGCCAGCAGTTACTCGGGGTCAGGGGTAAACGAGCAGTACTTC.

This chain links TRBV6-2 or TRBV6-3 with TRBJ2-7; weak D call: TRBD2 (5 bases). With 7 bases removed from V and 5 bases from J, the gap between germline ends came to 12 bases. There are 12 residues in the CDR3. Germline assignment: CDR1 MNHEY and CDR2 SVGEGT. The CDR3 protein is CASTNFGDEQYF. Here the CDR3 DNA reads TGTGCCAGCACCAACTTCGGGGACGAGCAGTACTTC.